The TCR beta chain described here comes from a study of blood T cells in healthy people across ages. Study-wide points: There was no known CMV status for donors, so expanded clonotype changes were possibly confounded.

For the second PCR, which ran for about 7 to 11 cycles, a sample-barcoded 5' primer and a J-beta primer mix were used. CDR3-containing paired-end reads numbered at least 3 million in each sample. MiXCR, applied by TCRdb to the 5' RACE reads, yields one record per CDR3 protein. The repertoire includes approximately 1.5 million distinct CDR3 sequences, approximately 43% of them detected once, and more than 4% sits in the top ten. This clonotype was detected ten times or more. Its target is not known. Germline CDR1 and CDR2: SGHTA and FQGNSA. The length of the CDR3 is 12 residues. With 5 bases removed from V and 2 bases from J, the gap between germline ends came to 5 bases.

The chain recombines TRBV7-2 with TRBJ2-3; no clear D gene. The specimen sequenced was blood. The source of this sequence is a woman aged 18-35 years in good health. Written as DNA, the CDR3 is TGTGCCAGCAGCCGGTACACAGATACGCAGTATTTT. This sequence encodes CASSRYTDTQYF.